Detailed here is one T cell receptor (beta chain). Its antigen remains unknown. For the second PCR, which ran for roughly 7 to 11 cycles, a sample-barcoded 5' primer and a J-beta primer mix were used. TCRdb used MiXCR to reprocess the 5' RACE reads, holding one entry per CDR3 protein. Of around 990,000 distinct CDR3 sequences listed, approximately 25% are singletons. J gave up 2 bases and V 1 base, and 6 bases lay outside the gene matches. Germline V lookup: CDR1 SGHRS, CDR2 YFSETQ. The CDR3 is 15 residues long. This sample was taken from a study of blood T cells in healthy people across ages. General observations from the study: Aged donors had fewer naive CD4+ cells and lower diversity than long-lived donors. Conclusively comparing naive with antigen-experienced cells was impossible with unsorted PBMCs.

These data were likewise used in another study, on T cells of mothers and their children. That work states: The entire RNA extract went into cDNA synthesis at approximately 1.5 ug per 15 ul.

Sample: blood. The chain uses TRBV5-1 and TRBJ2-7, with TRBD1 identical over 7 bases. This TCR came from a girl between 2 and 10 years old in good health. The CDR3 DNA sequence: TGCGCCAGCAGCTTGACGACAGGGCTCGCCTACGAGCAGTACTTC. Protein sequence: CASSLTTGLAYEQYF.